The source of this T cell receptor beta chain is a study of T cell changes during pregnancy in multiple sclerosis. Only in-frame clones appear in the TCRdb table, and some are missing; sequencing was by immunoSEQ multiplex PCR. The sample consists of around 15,000 clones, just over 90% of them appearing once. Between the trimmed V and J ends, which lost 10 bases and 0 bases, there was a span of 13 bases. The CDR3 is made up of 14 amino acids. CDR1 is SEHNR and CDR2 is FQNEAQ in the germline V gene (reference sequence). This clonotype was obtained from a female donor in good health, enrolled as a control in a pregnancy study. The sequences come from peripheral blood, collected in the second trimester of pregnancy. This chain links TRBV7-9 with TRBJ2-1, with D uncertain. The CDR3 region has the DNA TGTGCCATCCCCGACCCTAGCTCCTACAATGAGCAGTTCTTC. It yields the protein CAIPDPSSYNEQFF.